One sample yielded the 2 T cell receptor beta chains listed below, sequenced in a study of tissue T cells after allogeneic stem cell transplantation. This sample's time point: mouse harvest day 7 after allogeneic transplant. The graft held 10^6 splenic CD5+ T cells and 10^7 T-cell-depleted bone marrow cells. Clones were sequenced by immunoSEQ multiplex PCR, and TCRdb holds only the in-frame ones, with some missing. The table shows around 10,000 clones, with around two fifths occurring only once. Sequenced: skin. Source of these receptors: a female BALB/c mouse given C57BL/6 T cells with graft-versus-host disease after an allogeneic hematopoietic cell transplant.

On this clone itself: Genes and germline come from the mouse. The DNA ends 1 residue before the CDR3 does, and the rest of the CDR3 is filled in from the germline J gene. The V call is TRBV26, the J call TRBJ1-2, with TRBD1 as a possible D gene (5 bases). This CDR3 is built from 13 residues. CDR1 KGHPV and CDR2 FQNQEV come from the germline V gene (reference sequence). V lost 3 bases to trimming and J lost 1 base, with 6 bases between them. The DNA read from the CDR3 is TGTGCCAGCAGTCTAACAGGAAACTCCGACTACACC. Translating it yields CASSLTGNSDYT. The whole CDR3 sequence reads CASSLTGNSDYTF.

To note about this clone: All gene names here are mouse names. From the germline J gene comes the end of the CDR3, since the read stops 1 residue before it. Other DNA sequences in the same sample also yield this CDR3. This chain uses TRBV26 with TRBJ1-1; no clear D. The CDR3 is 11 amino acids. Germline V gene sequence: CDR1 KGHPV, CDR2 FQNQEV (reference sequence). V shed 4 bases and J shed 1 base, with 1 base lying between them. The CDR3 sequence: CASSQNTEVFF. CDR3 DNA, as far as it was read: TGTGCCAGCAGTCAAAACACAGAAGTCTTC. Using reference TRBV26 and TRBJ1-1 for the parts outside the CDR3, the full variable domain is NSKVIQTPRYLVKGQGQKAKMRCIPEKGHPVVFWYQQNKNNEFKFLINFQNQEVLQQIDMTEKRFSAECPSNSPCSLEIQSSEAGDSALYLCASSQNTEVFFGKGTRLTVV.